The 24 T cell receptor beta chains reported below all come from one sample, sequenced in a study of PD-1 blockade in classical Hodgkin lymphoma. The table came from immunoSEQ multiplex PCR; TCRdb's copy has only in-frame clones and leaves some out. The sample yields about 9,500 clones, over 80% seen once. The time point is: cycle 4 day 1 (C4D1), after 6 weeks of nivolumab. Every single patient, without exception, relapsed after autologous stem cell transplantation, and brentuximab vedotin exposure varied. The authors purified CD4+ T cells from thawed PBMCs by magnetic negative selection. The sequences come from CD4+ T cells from blood, collected before the fourth cycle of nivolumab. The receptors were gathered from a human donor with classical Hodgkin lymphoma.

The count of this clone is one. The gene calls are TRBV12-5 and TRBJ2-1; D is perhaps TRBD1 or TRBD2 (5 bases each). Germline V gene lookup returns CDR1 LGHNT and CDR2 FRNRAP. V was pared by 0 bases and J by 2 bases, with 11 bases between. This CDR3 has 16 residues. DNA for the CDR3: TGTGCTAGTGGTTTGGTGGGCAGGGAGCCCTACAATGAGCAGTTCTTC. This gives the protein CASGLVGREPYNEQFF.

The rearrangement joins TRBV20-1 to TRBJ1-2, with D possibly TRBD1 on 6 matching bases. The ends were cut back, 3 bases at V and 8 bases at J, with 10 bases in the middle. Germline V CDR1 and CDR2: DFQATT, SNEGSKA (reference sequence). The CDR3 spans 11 residues. This CDR3 reads CSARQGLGYTF. CDR3 in DNA: TGCAGTGCTAGGCAGGGGCTGGGCTACACCTTC.

The J gene is TRBJ2-7, the V gene TRBV18, with D maybe TRBD1 (6 bases). Per germline, CDR1 KGHSH and CDR2 LQKENI. The CDR3 runs 16 residues. V shed 2 bases and J shed 3 bases, with 17 bases lying between them. CDR3 DNA sequence: TGTGCCAGCTCACCAAGATTCCTACAGGGTGACTACGAGCAGTACTTC. It codes for CASSPRFLQGDYEQYF.

This chain joins TRBV2 and TRBJ2-7; TRBD1 agrees at 8 bases. The V gene's germline CDR1 is SNHLY and CDR2 FYNNEI. The trim removed 6 bases at V and 4 bases at J, leaving 11 bases unmatched. This CDR3 region has 15 residues. The CDR3 sequence: CASRGTGDSIYEQYF. As DNA, the CDR3 is TGTGCCAGCAGGGGGACAGGCGATTCGATTTACGAGCAGTACTTC.

The rearrangement links TRBV29-1 to TRBJ2-3; 10 bases are a match to TRBD2. The CDR3 extends over 16 amino acids. The germline CDR1 and CDR2 sequences are SQVTM and ANQGSEA. The J segment lost 3 bases and the V segment lost 4 bases, leaving 10 bases of the junction unmatched. In nucleotides, the CDR3 is TGCAGCGTTGGAGGGCTAGCGGGAGCGGTTACAGATACGCAGTATTTT. This codes for CSVGGLAGAVTDTQYF.

V gene TRBV27 combines with J gene TRBJ2-1; no firm D call. Trimming took 6 bases from V and 7 from J, leaving 7 bases between them. This CDR3 is 11 amino acids long. CDR1 is MNHEY, CDR2 SMNVEV, per germline (reference sequence). CDR3 coding DNA: TGTGCCAGCAGCCAAAGGAATGAGCAGTTCTTC. Translating it yields CASSQRNEQFF.

CDR3 DNA: TGTGCCAGCTCATCCCCGGGACAGGAGAACTCCTACGAGCAGTACTTC. This translates into CASSSPGQENSYEQYF. V gene TRBV18 combines with J gene TRBJ2-7, with 8 nucleotides matching TRBD1. Germline V gene lookup returns CDR1 KGHSH and CDR2 LQKENI. V was clipped by 5 bases and J by 0 bases; unmatched bases: 9. The CDR3 covers 16 residues.

This sequence joins TRBV9 and TRBJ2-1; D is unresolved. Trimming took 0 bases from V and 10 from J, leaving 20 bases between them. The CDR3 consists of 16 residues. The germline CDR1 and CDR2 sequences are SGDLS and YYNGEE. This chain's CDR3 is CASSVVWVAPREEQFF. The CDR3 DNA reads as TGTGCCAGCAGCGTAGTTTGGGTGGCCCCTCGTGAAGAGCAGTTCTTC.

The chain couples TRBV5-1 to TRBJ2-2, with D uncertain. Germline loops: CDR1 SGHRS, CDR2 YFSETQ. The CDR3 has 14 residues. V lost 2 bases to trimming and J lost 4 bases, with 9 bases between them. In DNA form, the CDR3 reads TGCGCCAGCAGCTTAGGGCAGTCCACCGGGGAGCTGTTTTTT. Translated: CASSLGQSTGELFF.

This clone has a handful of counts. The chain joins TRBV5-4 to TRBJ1-6, with TRBD1 matching 12 bases. The J segment lost 10 bases and the V segment lost 2 bases, leaving 4 bases of the junction unmatched. Germline loops: CDR1 SGHNT, CDR2 YYREEE (reference sequence). The CDR3 is made up of 15 amino acids. The CDR3 loop reads CASSLGDRGLSPLHF. Here the CDR3 DNA reads TGTGCCAGCAGCTTAGGGGACAGGGGGCTATCACCCCTCCACTTT.

The chain is built from TRBV5-6 and TRBJ2-5; no clear D. The CDR3 runs to 12 residues. V was pared by 3 bases and J by 4 bases, with 7 bases between. The germline gives CDR1 SGHDT, CDR2 YYEEEE. As DNA, the CDR3 is TGTGCCAGCAGCTGGAATCGAGAGACCCAGTACTTC. Residues: CASSWNRETQYF.

V is TRBV2 and J is TRBJ1-2, with 12 nucleotides matching TRBD1. Germline assignment: CDR1 SNHLY and CDR2 FYNNEI. The CDR3 runs 15 residues. The J segment lost 8 bases and the V segment lost 6 bases, leaving 10 bases of the junction unmatched. The CDR3 sequence: CASSGPGQGALGYTF. The CDR3 region has the DNA TGTGCCAGCAGCGGACCGGGACAGGGGGCTCTCGGCTACACCTTC.

This sequence joins TRBV7-2 and TRBJ1-5; D gene uncertain. The germline gives CDR1 SGHTA, CDR2 FQGNSA. This CDR3 has 13 amino acids. Deletions cut 4 bases from V and 0 bases from J, with 4 bases between. The CDR3 DNA follows: TGTGCCAGCAGCTCAAGTAGCAATCAGCCCCAGCATTTT. As protein: CASSSSSNQPQHF.

The genes are TRBV7-3 and TRBJ2-5; D is unresolved. This CDR3 region has 15 residues. Germline lookup yields CDR1 SGHTA and CDR2 FQGTGA. Trimming took 0 bases from V and 5 from J, leaving 13 bases between them. CDR3 residues: CASSLTDSVYETQYF. The CDR3 nucleotides are TGTGCCAGCAGCTTAACAGACTCCGTATATGAGACCCAGTACTTC.

The chain couples TRBV30 to TRBJ2-5, with D uncertain. V shed 0 bases and J shed 2 bases, with 7 bases lying between them. The CDR3 consists of 13 residues. Germline-derived CDR1 and CDR2 are GTSNPN and SVGIG (reference sequence). This chain's CDR3 is CAWSVRGQETQYF. In nucleotides, the CDR3 is TGTGCCTGGAGTGTACGTGGGCAAGAGACCCAGTACTTC. The full variable domain, rest sourced from reference TRBV30 and TRBJ2-5, is SQTIHQWPATLVQPVGSPLSLECTVEGTSNPNLYWYRQAAGRGLQLLFYSVGIGQISSEVPQNLSASRPQDRQFILSSKKLLLSDSGFYLCAWSVRGQETQYFGPGTRLLVL.

This chain links TRBV12-5 with TRBJ2-1; 7 bases are shared with TRBD2. Germline CDR1 is LGHNT and CDR2 is FRNRAP. This CDR3 has 15 amino acids. V trimming: 6 bases; J trimming: 3 bases; junction bases outside the gene matches: 8. The CDR3 DNA reads as TGTGCTAGTGGACGCACGGGAGGCCTCTACAATGAGCAGTTCTTC. As protein: CASGRTGGLYNEQFF.

The rearrangement uses TRBV30 and TRBJ1-5, with 10 positions matching TRBD1. Germline V gene sequence: CDR1 GTSNPN, CDR2 SVGIG (reference sequence). V shed 4 bases, J shed 6 bases, and the junction held 9 bases outside the gene matches. The CDR3 is 15 residues long. CDR3 in amino acids: CAWNSGQGSSQPQHF. The CDR3 DNA reads TGTGCCTGGAATTCGGGACAGGGGAGTAGTCAGCCCCAGCATTTT.

The chain links TRBV28 to TRBJ2-2; possibly TRBD1 or TRBD2 for D (5 bases each). Germline V lookup: CDR1 MDHEN, CDR2 SYDVKM. CDR3 length: 15 residues. V was trimmed by 11 bases and J by 6 bases, leaving 22 bases between them. CDR3 residues: CAAYPGTRVAGELFF. CDR3 DNA: TGTGCCGCATACCCCGGGACCCGCGTAGCCGGGGAGCTGTTTTTT.

The chain employs TRBV5-1 and TRBJ2-5, with D perhaps assigned TRBD1 or TRBD2 (5 bases each). Germline V lookup: CDR1 SGHRS, CDR2 YFSETQ. This CDR3 has 14 amino acids. Trimming took 3 bases from V and 0 from J, leaving 9 bases between them. The CDR3: CASSSGRNQETQYF. The CDR3, as DNA: TGCGCCAGCAGCTCGGGACGGAACCAAGAGACCCAGTACTTC.

The chain employs TRBV10-1 and TRBJ1-3; D is possibly TRBD1 (5 bases). CDR1 is WNHNN, CDR2 SYGVQD, per germline (reference sequence). The CDR3 length is 18 residues. Between the trimmed V and J ends, which lost 0 bases and 0 bases, there was a span of 15 bases. CDR3 nucleotide sequence: TGCGCCAGCAGTGAGTCAACGTTAGGGGAGCTCTCTGGAAACACCATATATTTT. Translating gives CASSESTLGELSGNTIYF.

The V call is TRBV7-7, the J call TRBJ2-1; 8 positions agree with TRBD2. The CDR3 has 13 residues. Germline V CDR1 and CDR2: SSHAT, FNYEAQ (reference sequence). The CDR3 DNA reads as TGTGCTAGCTCGGGAGGGGTCAACAATGAGCAGTTCTTC. Protein sequence: CASSGGVNNEQFF. Based on the CDR3 plus reference TRBV7-7 and TRBJ2-1, the full variable domain is GAGVSQSPRYKVTKRGQDVTLRCDPISSHATLYWYQQALGQGPEFLTYFNYEAQPDKSGLPSDRFSAERPEGSISTLTIQRTEQRDSAMYRCASSGGVNNEQFFGPGTRLTVL.

The V gene is TRBV9, the J gene TRBJ1-6; no reliable D call. Per germline, CDR1 SGDLS and CDR2 YYNGEE. Between the trimmed V and J ends, which lost 3 bases and 7 bases, there was a span of 11 bases. The CDR3 runs to 14 residues. Here the CDR3 reads CASSEEGMNSPLHF. As DNA, the CDR3 is TGTGCCAGCAGCGAGGAGGGAATGAATTCACCCCTCCACTTT.

This chain links TRBV5-1 with TRBJ2-1; D gene uncertain. CDR3 size: 14 residues. Trimming left V 0 bases short and J 3 bases short, with 7 bases between. CDR1 and CDR2 (germline): SGHRS, YFSETQ. Written as DNA, the CDR3 is TGCGCCAGCAGCTTGGGCGGCGACTACAATGAGCAGTTCTTC. This encodes CASSLGGDYNEQFF.

This clone has just a few counts. DNA for the CDR3: TGTGCCAGCAGTCCGGACAGGACCAACTCCTACGAGCAGTACTTC. Translating gives CASSPDRTNSYEQYF. V is TRBV27 and J is TRBJ2-7; 7 nucleotides line up with TRBD1. CDR1 and CDR2 (germline): MNHEY, SMNVEV (reference sequence). J was trimmed by 0 bases and V by 5 bases; bases with no gene match: 7. The CDR3 loop spans 15 amino acids.